This T cell receptor beta chain appears in the sequencing data of a study of shared clonotypes between healthy human individuals. The study, taken as a whole, reports: Some clonotypes were shared by all four sorted-subset donors, while others were not shared. The non-shared ones had lower generation probabilities than the shared ones. Naive subsets typically showed greater estimated richness than memory subsets.

Germline-derived CDR1 and CDR2 are SGHDT and YYEEEE. The CDR3 runs 15 residues. V gave up 0 bases and J gave up 3 bases, with 9 bases separating them. Assay: immunoSEQ multiplex PCR; the TCRdb copy retains only in-frame clones and omits some. The repertoire has about 1.5 million clones, roughly 96% of them found once; the top ten carry over 1%. Comments on this clone: What it recognizes is unknown.

The TCR was taken from a man under 40 in good health. Sequences were obtained from naive CD4+ T cells sorted from blood. Specified subset: CD45RA+ positively selected. This sequence joins TRBV5-6 and TRBJ1-4, with a weak D call TRBD1 (6 bases). The CDR3 protein is CASSLAPGANEKLFF. CDR3 nucleotide sequence: TGTGCCAGCAGCTTGGCTCCAGGGGCTAATGAAAAACTGTTTTTT. The variable domain in full, completed from reference TRBV5-6 and TRBJ1-4, reads DAGVTQSPTHLIKTRGQQVTLRCSPKSGHDTVSWYQQALGQGPQFIFQYYEEEERQRGNFPDRFSGHQFPNYSSELNVNALLLGDSALYLCASSLAPGANEKLFFGSGTQLSVL.